Listed here are 5 T cell receptor beta chains from one sample, sequenced in a study of regulatory T cells in long-lasting Graves disease (dated by TCRdb to the early 2020s). Explained via the paper, the time point label denotes: newly diagnosed GD, antithyroid drugs for less than 3 months. RNA was extracted from PBMCs in TRIzol for both TCR sequencing and RNA sequencing. The library was built by means of multiplex PCR. The reads were generated on an Illumina HiSeq 4000. To build TCR beta libraries, CDR3 regions were amplified by Arm-PCR using iRepertoire HTBI primers. TCRdb cleaned the public reads at Q25 with fastp, built clones with MiXCR and kept in-frame beta chains. Under each unique CDR3 protein, matching rows form one entry showing the most common genes and DNA. This sample comprises around 400,000 distinct CDR3 sequences, over 12% of them detected only once. The top ten constitute about 8.3% of the sample.

This same sample was also part of a study on T cells in Graves' hyperthyroidism and ophthalmopathy.

The material sequenced was peripheral blood mononuclear cells (PBMCs), taken at new diagnosis, from a patient treated with antithyroid drugs. The receptors derive from a woman between 40 and 50 years old with Graves disease. Donor details come from another sample of the same person, matched by shared clones.

The chain uses TRBV7-8 and TRBJ2-2; no firm D call. Per the germline V gene, CDR1 is SGHVS and CDR2 is FQNEAQ. The CDR3 loop spans 17 amino acids. V was cut by 3 bases and J by 4 bases, with 18 bases left in between. The CDR3 DNA is TGTGCCAGCAGCTTTGTATCGGAATCATCGGTCACCGGGGAGCTGTTTTTT. Encoded protein: CASSFVSESSVTGELFF.

The chain links TRBV5-1 to TRBJ2-1; 9 bases match TRBD2. CDR1 is SGHRS and CDR2 is YFSETQ in the germline V gene. V was pared by 0 bases and J by 8 bases, with 9 bases of the junction left unmatched. The CDR3 length is 16 residues. CDR3 nucleotide sequence: TGCGCCAGCAGCTTGGAAGTTGCGGGAGGGAGTGATGAGCAGTTCTTC. It encodes CASSLEVAGGSDEQFF.

The chain carries TRBV5-4 and TRBJ2-5, with TRBD2 matching 7 bases. The CDR3 has 13 residues. V was pared by 4 bases and J by 9 bases, with 9 bases of the junction left unmatched. The germline CDR1 and CDR2 sequences are SGHNT and YYREEE (reference sequence). DNA of the CDR3: TGTGCCAGCAGCCCGACTAGCCGGGAAGCCCAGTACTTC. Translation gives CASSPTSREAQYF.

This clonotype was counted ten times or more. V usage is TRBV20-1 and J usage is TRBJ1-6, with a weak D call TRBD1 (5 bases). The CDR3 runs to 16 residues. Looked up from germline, CDR1 is DFQATT and CDR2 is SNEGSKA (reference sequence). Trimming took 2 bases from V and 7 from J, leaving 18 bases between them. The CDR3 region is CSARIAGAERNSPLHF. The CDR3 DNA sequence: TGCAGTGCTAGAATTGCCGGGGCAGAACGAAATTCACCCCTCCACTTT.

This clonotype was seen many times. One junction end disagrees with the germline gene, perhaps due to a read error. CDR3 in DNA: TGCGCCAGCAGTGAGGAGGGGGACCCCCTTCGGTGGGGCTTT. It codes for CASSEEGDPLRWGF. The chain links TRBV10-2 to TRBJ1-1; D perhaps matches TRBD1 (6 bases). Germline-derived CDR1 and CDR2 are WSHSY and SAAADI. This CDR3 spans 14 amino acids.